Shown below are 16 T cell receptor beta chains from a single sample sequenced in a study of cytotoxic CD8 clonotypes in ibrutinib-treated CLL. Data came from immunoSEQ multiplex PCR; TCRdb stores just in-frame clones and leaves some out. The data show under 200,000 clones, 81% seen once. The sequencing here drew on PBMCs, taken after 12 months of ibrutinib treatment. The receptors here all came from a human donor with chronic lymphocytic leukemia.

A few counts support this clone. The V call is TRBV14, the J call TRBJ1-2; D not resolved. V was trimmed by 0 bases and J by 7 bases, leaving 12 bases between them. In germline, CDR1 is SGHDN, CDR2 FVKESK. This CDR3 has 14 amino acids. The CDR3 nucleotides read TGTGCCAGCAGCCAAGAGGCGGGGTTCGGTGGCTACACCTTC. Translated: CASSQEAGFGGYTF. Drawing the rest from reference TRBV14 and TRBJ1-2, the complete variable domain is EAGVTQFPSHSVIEKGQTVTLRCDPISGHDNLYWYRRVMGKEIKFLLHFVKESKQDESGMPNNRFLAERTGGTYSTLKVQPAELEDSGVYFCASSQEAGFGGYTFGSGTRLTVV.

The chain joins TRBV5-1 to TRBJ1-2; D may be TRBD1 (5 bases). Germline V gives CDR1 SGHRS, CDR2 YFSETQ. V was cut by 1 base and J by 2 bases, with 15 bases left in between. The CDR3 consists of 16 residues. The CDR3 loop is CASSLTGWDENYGYTF. CDR3 nucleotides: TGCGCCAGCAGCTTGACCGGGTGGGACGAGAACTATGGCTACACCTTC.

The chain carries TRBV7-9 and TRBJ1-2, with D hard to call. This CDR3 has 12 amino acids. Looked up from germline, CDR1 is SEHNR and CDR2 is FQNEAQ (reference sequence). V gave up 3 bases and J gave up 7 bases, with 9 bases separating them. The DNA of the CDR3 is TGTGCCAGCAGCTTTACAGTGGGTGGCTACACCTTC. It is translated as CASSFTVGGYTF.

The chain carries TRBV16 and TRBJ2-7; TRBD2 is a possible D gene (5 bases). Trimming stripped 4 bases from V and 3 bases from J, with 10 bases between. The length of the CDR3 is 13 residues. Germline CDR1 is KGHSY and CDR2 is FQNENV. The CDR3 here is CASSRREGYEQYF. The CDR3 bases are TGTGCCAGCAGCCGACGGGAAGGCTACGAGCAGTACTTC.

The chain employs TRBV6-6 and TRBJ2-7; TRBD1 or TRBD2 may be the D gene (6 bases each). Germline CDR1 MNHNY, CDR2 SVGAGI (reference sequence). The V end was cut by 2 bases, the J end by 3 bases, with 11 bases between. The CDR3 covers 14 residues. CDR3 amino acids: CASSYAGQLYEQYF. The CDR3 DNA reads as TGTGCCAGCAGTTACGCGGGACAACTCTACGAGCAGTACTTC.

The chain combines TRBV6-1 with TRBJ2-2; TRBD1 aligns across 9 bases. CDR3 length equals 15 residues. J lost 6 bases, V lost 4 bases, and 6 bases had no gene match. Per germline, CDR1 MNHNS and CDR2 SASEGT. The CDR3: CASSALQGAAGELFF. For the CDR3, the DNA is TGTGCCAGCAGTGCTCTACAGGGGGCAGCCGGGGAGCTGTTTTTT.

The V call is TRBV2, the J call TRBJ2-3, with 11 bases that match TRBD2. The CDR3 consists of 18 residues. The V gene end was trimmed by 3 bases and the J gene end by 1 base; junction bases not matched to a gene: 9. Germline values: CDR1 SNHLY, CDR2 FYNNEI. DNA for the CDR3: TGTGCCAGCAGTGATTGGCTAGCGGGAGGATGGGGCACAGATACGCAGTATTTT. Protein sequence: CASSDWLAGGWGTDTQYF.

The chain couples TRBV6-5 to TRBJ2-7, with 7 bases aligning to TRBD1. CDR1 MNHEY and CDR2 SVGAGI come from the germline V gene. The CDR3 spans 15 residues. The junction had 6 bases not matched to a gene; V was cut back by 0 bases and J by 4 bases. CDR3 region: CASSYSGGSTYEQYF. The CDR3 DNA reads TGTGCCAGCAGTTACTCAGGGGGCTCGACTTACGAGCAGTACTTC.

The chain is built from TRBV10-3 and TRBJ2-1; possible D gene TRBD2, 6 bases. The CDR3 runs 15 residues. Germline V lookup: CDR1 ENHRY, CDR2 SYGVKD. V lost 6 bases and J 7 bases, leaving 19 bases between the germline ends. DNA for the CDR3: TGTGCCATCAGAGCTAGCGCCTTGACCGGGAATGAGCAGTTCTTC. It codes for CAIRASALTGNEQFF.

The chain carries TRBV4-2 and TRBJ2-3; D is ambiguous. The V and J ends lost 0 bases and 6 bases respectively, with 7 bases between them. The CDR3 spans 13 residues. The germline CDR1 and CDR2 sequences are LGHNA and YNFKEQ. CDR3 residues: CASSQEIKDTQYF. As DNA, the CDR3 is TGTGCCAGCAGCCAAGAGATTAAGGATACGCAGTATTTT.

As concerns this clone: Relative to the germline gene, one junction end is altered; a read error may explain this. The chain carries TRBV7-3 and TRBJ1-2; 11 bases line up with TRBD1. The CDR3 totals 15 residues. Germline CDR1 is SGHTA and CDR2 is FQGTGA. The CDR3 bases are TGTGCCAGCAGCCTACAAGGGGACAGGGGGATGCGATATGACTTC. Its translation: CASSLQGDRGMRYDF.

V is TRBV7-2 and J is TRBJ2-2; 8 nucleotides match TRBD1. The junction had 4 bases not matched to a gene; V was cut back by 1 base and J by 3 bases. Germline CDR1 reads SGHTA; CDR2 reads FQGNSA. CDR3 length: 16 residues. The CDR3 sequence is CASSLGGRGHTGELFF. The CDR3 DNA is TGTGCCAGCAGCTTAGGGGGCAGGGGGCACACCGGGGAGCTGTTTTTT.

This rearrangement joins TRBV2 to TRBJ1-2, with 7 positions matching TRBD1. The ends lost 1 base at V and 6 bases at J; junction bases unmatched: 8. The CDR3 is made up of 15 amino acids. Germline CDR1 SNHLY, CDR2 FYNNEI. The CDR3 DNA reads TGTGCCAGCAGTGAAGGGTCGACAGGGTTGGATGGCTACACCTTC. Its protein product is CASSEGSTGLDGYTF.

This rearrangement joins TRBV28 to TRBJ2-7; 9 nucleotides line up with TRBD2. The CDR3 contains 18 residues. Germline V lookup: CDR1 MDHEN, CDR2 SYDVKM. After removal of 3 bases from V and 3 bases from J, the junction contained 15 bases not matched to a gene. Here the CDR3 reads CASSLGVAGVSFIYEQYF. CDR3 bases: TGTGCCAGCAGTTTGGGGGTAGCGGGAGTGTCGTTTATCTACGAGCAGTACTTC.

The V gene is TRBV5-1, the J gene TRBJ2-3; 7 nucleotides line up with TRBD2. CDR1 is SGHRS and CDR2 is YFSETQ in the germline V gene. This CDR3 is 16 amino acids long. V lost 4 bases to trimming and J lost 1 base; unmatched junction nucleotides: 9. CDR3 DNA sequence: TGCGCCAGCAGCCCTCCAAACCTAGCGGGCACAGATACGCAGTATTTT. Residues: CASSPPNLAGTDTQYF.

The chain is built from TRBV7-2 and TRBJ1-6; 7 bases map to TRBD1. V lost 5 bases to trimming and J lost 6 bases; unmatched junction nucleotides: 10. CDR1 is SGHTA and CDR2 is FQGNSA in the germline V gene. The CDR3 is 16 amino acids. CDR3 sequence: CASSPRLDRVNSPLHF. The CDR3 nucleotides read TGTGCCAGCAGCCCACGGTTAGACAGGGTTAATTCACCCCTCCACTTT.